The source of this TCR beta chain is a study of spatial heterogeneity in lung cancer. Study context: Combinations of a unique TCR and a UMI were tallied in raw reads, and on average each appeared more than ten times.

As to time point: sample taken at primary tumor resection. Without sorting, whole RNA was sequenced from tumor, nontumor lung or frozen PBMC. CDR1 and CDR2 from the germline V gene are SEHNR and FQNEAQ (reference sequence). The CDR3 sequence is 12 residues long. V lost 6 bases, J lost 6 bases, and 10 bases lay in between. MiXCR, run by TCRdb on the 5' RACE reads, gives a single entry per CDR3 protein. The sample holds some 100,000 distinct CDR3 sequences, 10% to 15% seen once. This clonotype was recorded at least ten times. The input for sequencing was PBMCs, taken at surgery. The TCR was taken from a male donor with early-stage non-small cell lung cancer. The chain carries TRBV7-9 and TRBJ2-3; D gene uncertain. CDR3 residues: CASRPEGDTQYF. CDR3 DNA: TGTGCCAGCAGACCGGAAGGGGATACGCAGTATTTT.